This TCR beta chain was observed in a study of beta chain features in type 1 diabetes. Germline loops: CDR1 SGHTA, CDR2 FQGNSA. V gave up 6 bases and J gave up 3 bases, with 14 bases separating them. The CDR3 is 14 amino acids. The study reverse transcribed the entire isolated RNA, so it sequenced expressed TCRB transcripts. Average reads for naive, central memory and regulatory T cell samples were about 4 million. This table comes from immunoSEQ multiplex PCR, and its TCRdb copy is limited to in-frame clones, with some not included. The repertoire holds some 350,000 clones, with 8.5% to 10% as singletons. The study's findings and limits: All four CD4+ subsets of Type 1 diabetes patients contained TCRB CDR3s that were moderately but significantly shorter. It was among patients, rather than healthy donors, that naive, central memory and Treg TCRB repertoires appeared more similar. PCR, the amplification step, might favor shorter templates, equally in patients and controls.

This clone was picked up a small number of times. The antigen remains undetermined. Markers CD45RO/CCR7/CD25/CD127/CD95/CD27 served to sort CD4+ naive, central memory, regulatory and stem cell-like memory cells. Sequenced material: central memory CD4+ T cells from blood. This receptor was obtained from a young man with type 1 diabetes. This chain joins TRBV7-2 and TRBJ2-5, with D perhaps TRBD2 (6 bases). The CDR3 region is CASSRGTAKETQYF. For the CDR3, the DNA is TGTGCCAGCAGTCGCGGGACTGCCAAAGAGACCCAGTACTTC.